The rows below give T cell receptor beta chains drawn from one sample of a study of T cells in Graves' hyperthyroidism and ophthalmopathy. MiXCR, run by TCRdb on the multiplex PCR reads, gives a single entry per CDR3 protein. The sample has almost 600,000 distinct CDR3 sequences, more than 45% seen once. Sequencing was done on a sample of peripheral blood or thyroid tissue (not recorded which). The source is a woman aged 18-35 years with Graves' hyperthyroidism. Both conserved end residues are part of each CDR3. The D gene is left open where the match is weak. Not all rows give a size; the values are once, few, many and, for expanded clones, a class.

-,TRBV20-1,TRBD2,TRBJ2-3,TGCAGTGCTAGAGACAAAAGCGGGAGGGGAACAGATACGCAGTATTTT,CSARDKSGRGTDTQYF
once,TRBV7-9,-,TRBJ2-5,TGTGCCAGCAGCCTGGGGCAGGGGACCGGGATGCCCCAGTACTTC,CASSLGQGTGMPQYF
-,TRBV12-3/TRBV12-4,TRBD2,TRBJ2-7,TGTACCAGCAGTCTCTCAACGGGACTAGCGGGAGGGCGGTCCTACGAGCAGTACTTC,CTSSLSTGLAGGRSYEQYF
many,TRBV20-1,TRBD2,TRBJ2-7,TGCAGTGCGTTGACTAGCTTGATTACCTACGAGCAGTACTTC,CSALTSLITYEQYF
few,TRBV20-1,-,TRBJ2-3,TGCAGTGCTAGAGGGCACTTCACAGATACGCAGTATTTT,CSARGHFTDTQYF
many,TRBV12-5,TRBD1,TRBJ1-2,TGTGCTAGTGGCGGACAGGGGGTGTACTATGGCTACACCTTC,CASGGQGVYYGYTF
many,TRBV9,-,TRBJ1-1,TGTGCCAGCAGCGTAGGGCGGGGGCAGGGGACTGAAGCTTTCTTT,CASSVGRGQGTEAFF
few,TRBV30,-,TRBJ1-1,TGTGCCTGGTACGGACGGATGAACACTGAAGCTTTCTTT,CAWYGRMNTEAFF
many,TRBV13,-,TRBJ1-2,TGTGCCAGCAGCCCGGGGACGGGGTTCTATGGCTACACCTTC,CASSPGTGFYGYTF
many,TRBV19,-,TRBJ1-5,TGTGCCAGTAGTAGGTTCAGTTCAAATCAGCCCCAGCATTTT,CASSRFSSNQPQHF
-,TRBV2,TRBD1,TRBJ2-1,TGTGCCAGCAGAGCCGGGACAGGGGGAAATGAGCAGTTCTTC,CASRAGTGGNEQFF
many,TRBV20-1,-,TRBJ2-7,TGCAGTGCTAGAGATCCAGAGCCTACTGGATTCACCTACGAGCAGTACTTC,CSARDPEPTGFTYEQYF
once,TRBV11-1,-,TRBJ2-5,TGTGCCAGCAGTCGCCTCACCAACCAAGAGACCCAGTACTTC,CASSRLTNQETQYF
-,TRBV5-1,-,TRBJ1-2,TGCGCCAGCAGCATCGGACAAGCCCGGTATGGCTACACCTTC,CASSIGQARYGYTF
many,TRBV19,TRBD2,TRBJ2-5,TGTGCCAGTAGTATGCTAGCGGATCACCAAGAGACCCAGTACTTC,CASSMLADHQETQYF
once,TRBV6-6,TRBD1,TRBJ1-5,TGTGCCAGCAGTGCAGACAGGGGGTTGGACCAGCCCCAGCATTTT,CASSADRGLDQPQHF
many,TRBV9,-,TRBJ2-7,TGTGCCAGCAGCGTAGGACAGACCTCCTACGAGCAGTACTTC,CASSVGQTSYEQYF
once,TRBV14,-,TRBJ2-7,TGTGCTAGTAAGGCAGTCTCCTACGAGCAGTACTTC,CASKAVSYEQYF
many,TRBV19,-,TRBJ2-7,TGTGCCAGTAGTACCGGTCCTTCTACACTCCACTACGAGCAGTACTTC,CASSTGPSTLHYEQYF
-,TRBV29-1,TRBD1,TRBJ1-5,TGCAGCGCTAGACAGGGGTATGTTCAGCCCCAGCATTTT,CSARQGYVQPQHF
-,TRBV10-3,-,TRBJ2-7,-,CAICASSWEVHRDRGYEQYF
once,TRBV7-6,-,TRBJ1-5,TGTGCCAGCAGCTTCGGTACAGTCTATGATCAGCCCCAGCATTTT,CASSFGTVYDQPQHF
many,TRBV29-1,-,TRBJ2-6,TGCAGCGCCGAATTCATCAGGGGAACCGGGGCCAACGTCCTGACTTTC,CSAEFIRGTGANVLTF
many,TRBV7-2,TRBD1,TRBJ2-7,TGTGCCAGCAAGGAGGACAGGGGATCCTACGAGCAGTACTTC,CASKEDRGSYEQYF
-,TRBV15,-,TRBJ1-1,TGTGCCACCAGCAGACCTCAGGGACGCAGGAACACTGAAGCTTTCTTT,CATSRPQGRRNTEAFF
-,TRBV24-1,-,TRBJ1-5,TGTGCCACCAGTGAACCAGGCGAGTGGTCCCAGCATTTT,CATSEPGEWSQHF
many,TRBV19,-,TRBJ2-2,TGTGCCAGTAGGAAGTCCACCGGGGAGCTGTTTTTT,CASRKSTGELFF
few,TRBV7-2,-,TRBJ2-4,TGTGCCAGCAGCTTAGACACGCTCCCCGGAAACATTCAGTACTTC,CASSLDTLPGNIQYF
many,TRBV7-9,-,TRBJ2-7,TGTGCCAGCAGCTTACCCCGGCAGGGGACTCTTAACGAGCAGTACTTC,CASSLPRQGTLNEQYF
many,TRBV7-8,TRBD1,TRBJ1-2,TGTGCCAGCAGCTTAGCGCTTTGGGACAGAACGTATGGCTACACCTTC,CASSLALWDRTYGYTF
-,TRBV10-3,TRBD2,TRBJ2-7,TGTGCCATCAGTTTCTTGATAGCGGGAGATAAGGCCTCTTACGAGCAGTACTTC,CAISFLIAGDKASYEQYF
many,TRBV12-3/TRBV12-4,TRBD2,TRBJ2-7,TGTGCCAGCAGTCAGGGGACTAGCGGTAATCCCTACGAGCAGTACTTC,CASSQGTSGNPYEQYF
-,TRBV11-1,-,TRBJ2-3,TGTGCCAGCAGCTTTCCGGGGGGCATCTGGGAGTATTTT,CASSFPGGIWEYF
-,TRBV10-3,-,TRBJ2-7,TGTGCCGTCAGTACAAGCCCTGGTGGCGAGCAGTACTTC,CAVSTSPGGEQYF
-,TRBV6-5,-,TRBJ1-4,TGTGCCAGCAGTTTGGAGGGTCAGACTAATGAAAAACTGTTTTTT,CASSLEGQTNEKLFF
few,TRBV6-5,TRBD1,TRBJ1-5,TGTGCCAGCAGTTATCGACAGGGTCCTCAGCCCCAGCATTTT,CASSYRQGPQPQHF
many,TRBV20-1,-,TRBJ2-5,TGCAGTGGACGTAGGGGCGCGGAGACCCAGTACTTC,CSGRRGAETQYF
many,TRBV7-6,-,TRBJ2-5,TGTGCCAGCAGCTTACCACAGAGGGGGACCCAGTACTTC,CASSLPQRGTQYF
many,TRBV20-1,-,TRBJ2-7,TGCAGTAAATTGACAGGAAAGGGTAAGACCTACGAGCAGTACTTC,CSKLTGKGKTYEQYF
many,TRBV28,TRBD1,TRBJ1-6,TGTGCCAGCAGTGGAGGACAGGGAAATAATTCACCCCTCCACTTT,CASSGGQGNNSPLHF
-,TRBV7-2,TRBD2,TRBJ2-7,TGTGCCAGCCTGGCGGGAGCCACCAACGAGCAGTACTTC,CASLAGATNEQYF
many,TRBV27,TRBD2,TRBJ2-7,TGTGCCAGCAGTTTTGTAGCGGGAGGGGGCGAGCAGTACTTC,CASSFVAGGGEQYF
many,TRBV12-3/TRBV12-4,-,TRBJ1-2,TGTGCCAGCACCTCCGCGTGGGGGGTCGGCTATGGCTACACCTTC,CASTSAWGVGYGYTF
many,TRBV20-1,TRBD1,TRBJ1-3,TGCAGTGCGAGACAGGGTGATTGGGGAAACACCATATATTTT,CSARQGDWGNTIYF
-,TRBV19,-,TRBJ2-2,TGTGCCAGTAGTGCAACAGGCTACACCGGGGAGCTGTTTTTT,CASSATGYTGELFF
-,TRBV20-1,TRBD1,TRBJ1-2,TGCAGTGCTAGGGAGGGACAGGGGGCAGGAGGCTACACCTTC,CSAREGQGAGGYTF
-,TRBV5-5,TRBD2,TRBJ2-7,TGTGCCTGCAGCTTTGGGACCCCTCGCGGGGGACGATACGAGCAGTACTTC,CACSFGTPRGGRYEQYF
many,TRBV12-3/TRBV12-4,-,TRBJ2-7,TGTGCCAGCAGTCCCGGTGCCGAGTTAGAGCAGTACTTC,CASSPGAELEQYF
few,TRBV14,-,TRBJ2-7,TGTGCCAGCAGCCAAGGGCAGGGGGGCCTTAGGTCCTACGAGCAGTACTTC,CASSQGQGGLRSYEQYF
many,TRBV9,-,TRBJ2-6,TGTGCCAGCAGCGTAGACAGGGCGGTTAGTGCGACTGGGGCCAACGTCCTGACTTTC,CASSVDRAVSATGANVLTF
many,TRBV20-1,-,TRBJ1-1,TGCAGTGCCACTGAACCCCGGACAGCGGAGGCTTTCTTT,CSATEPRTAEAFF
once,TRBV2,-,TRBJ2-2,TGTGCCAGCAGTAGGAAGGGGAACAGGGAGCTGTTTTTT,CASSRKGNRELFF
many,TRBV14,-,TRBJ1-2,TGTGCCAGCAGCAAGAGGGGGGATCAGGATGGCTACACCTTC,CASSKRGDQDGYTF
-,TRBV10-3,TRBD2,TRBJ2-3,TGTGCCATCAGTGAGTCGTTAGCGGGAGCGGGAGATACGCAGTATTTT,CAISESLAGAGDTQYF
-,TRBV2,-,TRBJ2-5,TGTGCCAGCAGGGCACCTGCGGAGACCCAGTACTTC,CASRAPAETQYF
-,TRBV9,-,TRBJ1-2,TGTGCCAGCAGCGTAGTGGTGGGGAGGTGGTTAGACACCTTC,CASSVVVGRWLDTF
few,TRBV27,TRBD1,TRBJ1-2,TGTGCCAGCACCTCCTGGACAGGGATAAACTATGGCTACACCTTC,CASTSWTGINYGYTF
many,TRBV7-8,TRBD1,TRBJ1-1,TGTGCCAGCAGCTTAGGGACCGGGACAGCGAACACTGAAGCTTTCTTT,CASSLGTGTANTEAFF
many,TRBV5-8,-,TRBJ1-1,TGTGCCAGCAGCCAGCAGATCATGGTAGTCACTGAAGCTTTCTTT,CASSQQIMVVTEAFF